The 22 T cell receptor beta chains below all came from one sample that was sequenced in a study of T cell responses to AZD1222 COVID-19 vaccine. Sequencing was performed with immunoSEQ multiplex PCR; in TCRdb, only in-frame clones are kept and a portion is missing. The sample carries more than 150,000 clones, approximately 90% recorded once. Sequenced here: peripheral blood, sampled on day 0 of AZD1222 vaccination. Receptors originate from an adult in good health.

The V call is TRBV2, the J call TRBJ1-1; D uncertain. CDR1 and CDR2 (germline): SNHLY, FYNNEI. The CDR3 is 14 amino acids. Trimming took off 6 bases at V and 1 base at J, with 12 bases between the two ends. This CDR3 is CASRGLGRNTEAFF. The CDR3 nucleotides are TGTGCCAGCAGGGGTCTGGGAAGGAACACTGAAGCTTTCTTT.

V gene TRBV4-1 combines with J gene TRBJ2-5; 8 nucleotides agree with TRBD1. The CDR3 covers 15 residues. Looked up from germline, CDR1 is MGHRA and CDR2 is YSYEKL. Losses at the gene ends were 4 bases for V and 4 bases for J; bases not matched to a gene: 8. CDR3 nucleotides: TGCGCCAGCAGCCCTGGACAGGGTAGAGGAGAGACCCAGTACTTC. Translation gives CASSPGQGRGETQYF.

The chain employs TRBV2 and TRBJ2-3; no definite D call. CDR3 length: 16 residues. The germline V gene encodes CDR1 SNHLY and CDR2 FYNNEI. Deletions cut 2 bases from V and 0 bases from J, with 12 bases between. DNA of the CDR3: TGTGCCAGCAGTGAATGGATCAGTTCTAGCACAGATACGCAGTATTTT. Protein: CASSEWISSSTDTQYF.

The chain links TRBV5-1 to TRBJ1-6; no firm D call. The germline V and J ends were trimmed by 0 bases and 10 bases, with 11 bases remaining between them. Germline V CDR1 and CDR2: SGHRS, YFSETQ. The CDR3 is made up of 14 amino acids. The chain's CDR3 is CASSLVGGQSPLHF. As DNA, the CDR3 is TGCGCCAGCAGCTTGGTGGGAGGGCAGTCACCCCTCCACTTT.

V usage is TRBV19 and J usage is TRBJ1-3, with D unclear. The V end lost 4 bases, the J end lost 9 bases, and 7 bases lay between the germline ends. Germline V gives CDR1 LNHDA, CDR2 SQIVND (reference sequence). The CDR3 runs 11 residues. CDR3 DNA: TGTGCCAGTAGTACCGCTCGCACCATATATTTT. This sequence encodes CASSTARTIYF.

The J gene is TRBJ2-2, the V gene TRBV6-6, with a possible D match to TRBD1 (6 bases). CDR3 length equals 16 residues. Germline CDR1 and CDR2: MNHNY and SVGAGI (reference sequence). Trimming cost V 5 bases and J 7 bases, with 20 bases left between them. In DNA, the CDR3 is TGTGCCAGCAGTCTCTCAAGACAGGCCGAGGGCGGGGAGCTGTTTTTT. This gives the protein CASSLSRQAEGGELFF.

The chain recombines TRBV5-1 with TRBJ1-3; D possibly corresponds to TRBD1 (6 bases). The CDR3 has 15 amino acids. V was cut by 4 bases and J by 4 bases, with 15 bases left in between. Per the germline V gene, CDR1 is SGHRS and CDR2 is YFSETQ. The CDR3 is CASSPRMGAGNTIYF. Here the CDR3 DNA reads TGCGCCAGCAGCCCCAGGATGGGGGCAGGAAACACCATATATTTT.

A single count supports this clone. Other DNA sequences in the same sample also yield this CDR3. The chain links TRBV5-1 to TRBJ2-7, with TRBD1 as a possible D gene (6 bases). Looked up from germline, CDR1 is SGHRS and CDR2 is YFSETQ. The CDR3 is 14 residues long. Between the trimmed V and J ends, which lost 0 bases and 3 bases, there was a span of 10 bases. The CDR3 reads CASSLGGGSYEQYF. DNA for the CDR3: TGCGCCAGCAGCTTGGGTGGGGGCAGCTACGAGCAGTACTTC.

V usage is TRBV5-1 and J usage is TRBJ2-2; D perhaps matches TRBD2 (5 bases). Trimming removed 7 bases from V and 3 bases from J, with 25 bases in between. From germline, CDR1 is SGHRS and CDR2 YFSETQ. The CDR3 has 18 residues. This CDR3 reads CASERGFGYLADTGELFF. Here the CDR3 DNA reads TGCGCCAGCGAACGGGGTTTTGGATATTTGGCTGACACCGGGGAGCTGTTTTTT. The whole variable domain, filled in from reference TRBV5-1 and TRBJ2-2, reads KAGVTQTPRYLIKTRGQQVTLSCSPISGHRSVSWYQQTPGQGLQFLFEYFSETQRNKGNFPGRFSGRQFSNSRSEMNVSTLELGDSALYLCASERGFGYLADTGELFFGEGSRLTVL.

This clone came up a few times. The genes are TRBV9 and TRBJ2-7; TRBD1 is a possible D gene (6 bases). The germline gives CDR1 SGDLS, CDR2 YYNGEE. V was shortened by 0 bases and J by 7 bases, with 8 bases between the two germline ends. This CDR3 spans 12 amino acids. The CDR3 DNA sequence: TGTGCCAGCAGCGTAGCGGACAGTGAGCAGTACTTC. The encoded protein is CASSVADSEQYF.

The CDR3 is CASSLRGPPYNEQFF. The CDR3 DNA sequence: TGCGCCAGCAGCTTGCGGGGGCCACCCTACAATGAGCAGTTCTTC. The chain combines TRBV5-1 with TRBJ2-1; the D gene could be TRBD1 or TRBD2 (6 bases each). Deletions cut 1 base from V and 2 bases from J, with 10 bases between. Germline CDR1 and CDR2: SGHRS and YFSETQ. CDR3 length: 15 amino acids.

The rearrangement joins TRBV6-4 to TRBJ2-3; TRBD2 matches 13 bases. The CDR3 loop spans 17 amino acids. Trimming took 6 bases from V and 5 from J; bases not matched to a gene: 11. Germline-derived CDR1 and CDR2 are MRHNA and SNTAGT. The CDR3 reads CASSDSSTSGGIDTQYF. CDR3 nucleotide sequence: TGTGCCAGCAGCGACAGCTCGACTAGCGGGGGGATAGATACGCAGTATTTT.

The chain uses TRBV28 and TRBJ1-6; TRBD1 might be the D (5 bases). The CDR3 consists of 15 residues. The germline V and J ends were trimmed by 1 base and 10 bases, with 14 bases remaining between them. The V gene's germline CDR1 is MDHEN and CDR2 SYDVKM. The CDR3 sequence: CASSLLLGDGSPLHF. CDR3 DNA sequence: TGTGCCAGCAGTTTATTGTTGGGGGACGGATCACCCCTCCACTTT.

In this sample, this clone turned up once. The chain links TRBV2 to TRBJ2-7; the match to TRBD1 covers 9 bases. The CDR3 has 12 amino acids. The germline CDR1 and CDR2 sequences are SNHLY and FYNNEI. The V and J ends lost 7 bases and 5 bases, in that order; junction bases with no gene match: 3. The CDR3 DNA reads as TGTGCCAGCAAGGACAGGGGAGACGAGCAGTACTTC. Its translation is CASKDRGDEQYF.

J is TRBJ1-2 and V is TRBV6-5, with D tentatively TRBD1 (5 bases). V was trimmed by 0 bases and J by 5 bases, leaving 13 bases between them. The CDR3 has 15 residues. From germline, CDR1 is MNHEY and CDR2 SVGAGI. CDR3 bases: TGTGCCAGCAGTTACTCCAGCGCGGCAGGGTATGGCTACACCTTC. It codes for CASSYSSAAGYGYTF.

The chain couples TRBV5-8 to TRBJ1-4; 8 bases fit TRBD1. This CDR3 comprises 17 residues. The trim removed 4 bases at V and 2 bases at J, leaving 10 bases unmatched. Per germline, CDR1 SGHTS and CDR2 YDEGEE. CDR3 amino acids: CASSQNDRGVTNEKLFF. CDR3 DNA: TGTGCCAGCAGCCAAAACGACAGGGGTGTCACTAATGAAAAACTGTTTTTT.

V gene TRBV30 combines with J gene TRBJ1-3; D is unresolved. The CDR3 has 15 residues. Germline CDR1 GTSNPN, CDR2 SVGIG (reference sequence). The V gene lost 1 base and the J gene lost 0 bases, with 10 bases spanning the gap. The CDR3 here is CAWSGGVVSGNTIYF. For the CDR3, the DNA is TGTGCCTGGAGTGGCGGGGTCGTCTCTGGAAACACCATATATTTT.

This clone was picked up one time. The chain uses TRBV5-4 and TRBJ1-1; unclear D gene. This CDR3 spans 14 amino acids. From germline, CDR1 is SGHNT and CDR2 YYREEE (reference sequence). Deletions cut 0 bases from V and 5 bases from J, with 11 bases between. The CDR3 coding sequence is TGTGCCAGCAGCTTGGTTGAAACTGGGACTGAAGCTTTCTTT. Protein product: CASSLVETGTEAFF.

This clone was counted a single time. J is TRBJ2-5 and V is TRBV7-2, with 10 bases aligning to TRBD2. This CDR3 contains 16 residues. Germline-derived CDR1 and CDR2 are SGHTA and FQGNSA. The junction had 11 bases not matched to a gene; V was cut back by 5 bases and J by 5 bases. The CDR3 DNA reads TGTGCCAGCAGCCGTGGGGGTAGCGGGGGGCAGGAGACCCAGTACTTC. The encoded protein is CASSRGGSGGQETQYF.

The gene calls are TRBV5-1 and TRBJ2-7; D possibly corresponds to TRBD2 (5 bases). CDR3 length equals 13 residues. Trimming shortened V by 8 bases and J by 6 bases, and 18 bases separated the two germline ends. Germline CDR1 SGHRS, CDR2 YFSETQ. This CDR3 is CASHSEFGGEQYF. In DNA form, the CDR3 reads TGCGCCAGTCACAGCGAATTCGGAGGCGAGCAGTACTTC.

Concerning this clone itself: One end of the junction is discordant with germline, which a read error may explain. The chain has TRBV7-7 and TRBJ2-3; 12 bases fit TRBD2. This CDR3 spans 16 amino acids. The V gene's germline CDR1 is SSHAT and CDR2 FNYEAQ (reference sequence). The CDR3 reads CASSSGLAGTTDTQYF. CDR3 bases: TGTGCTAGCAGCTCCGGACTAGCGGGAACCACAGATACGCAGTATTTT.

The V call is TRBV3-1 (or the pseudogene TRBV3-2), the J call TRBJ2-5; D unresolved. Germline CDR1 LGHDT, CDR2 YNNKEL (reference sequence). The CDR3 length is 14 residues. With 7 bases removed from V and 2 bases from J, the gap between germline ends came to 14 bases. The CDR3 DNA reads TGTGCCAGCACCCCGCTCGGGCAACAAGAGACCCAGTACTTC. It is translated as CASTPLGQQETQYF.